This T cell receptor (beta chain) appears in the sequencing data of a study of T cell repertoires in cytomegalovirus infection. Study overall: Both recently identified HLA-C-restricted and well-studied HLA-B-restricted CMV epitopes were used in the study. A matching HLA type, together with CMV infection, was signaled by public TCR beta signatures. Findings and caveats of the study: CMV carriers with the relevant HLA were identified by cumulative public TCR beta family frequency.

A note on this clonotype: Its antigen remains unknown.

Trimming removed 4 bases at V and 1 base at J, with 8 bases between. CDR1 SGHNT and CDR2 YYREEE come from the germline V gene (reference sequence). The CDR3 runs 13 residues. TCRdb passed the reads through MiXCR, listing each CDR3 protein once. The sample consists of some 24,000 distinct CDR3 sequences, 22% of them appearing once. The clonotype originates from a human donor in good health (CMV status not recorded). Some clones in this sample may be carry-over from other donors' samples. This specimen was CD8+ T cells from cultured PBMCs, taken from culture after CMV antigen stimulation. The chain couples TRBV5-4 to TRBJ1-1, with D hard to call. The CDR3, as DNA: TGTGCCAGCAGCGTGACGTGGAACACTGAAGCTTTCTTT. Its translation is CASSVTWNTEAFF.